Given below is one T cell receptor (beta chain) in context. Its binding antigen is unknown. Base qualities are missing; no much larger clone stands one base away. The immunoSEQ Assay, a bias-controlled multiplex PCR, was used to amplify TCRbeta CDR3 regions from genomic DNA. From the authors' description of their analysis: The number of nucleated cells in each sample was estimated from the amplification of reference gene primers within the assay. To quantify the absolute abundance of each unique TCRbeta CDR3 rearrangement, sequence reads were collapsed and filtered. Productive Simpson clonality was computed per sample as the square root of Simpson's diversity index over productive rearrangements. TCRdb's version of the immuneACCESS table is confined to in-frame rearrangements and falls short of the full clone set. An unresolved V gene accounts for under half of the shortfall where checked; the remainder is of unknown origin. That table is the source of V, J and clone size, and D and trimming were worked out from the DNA. The sample includes 200,000 to 300,000 clones, with approximately 88% observed a single time. The ten largest account for 2.5% to 3.5% of the sample.

In the prospective study, participants were about 18 to 89 years old, resided in 25 or so geographic areas of the United States, and were enrolled through a virtual design. Cohort assignment in the prospective study relied on participant-reported clinical history from a screening survey and a study questionnaire. Exposed participants had been in contact with someone with a PCR-confirmed or clinician-diagnosed COVID-19 case within 2 weeks of study entry. In the prospective study, whole blood, serum and a nasopharyngeal or oropharyngeal swab were collected from each participant by mobile phlebotomists. Additional blood draws and questionnaires over an approximately two-month period could optionally be provided by prospective study participants. Prospective study blood samples were shipped either frozen or at room temperature before DNA extraction. The data belong to a study of blood T cell repertoires in COVID-19 (dated by TCRdb to 2020 to 2021). With regard to the full study: Samples from collaborators originated in the United States, Italy and Spain and spanned both the acute and convalescent phases of COVID-19. The repertoires were released in a freely available public database intended as a resource for research on the immune response to SARS-CoV-2. The prospective study material was composed of cDNA or gDNA derived from T cells, B-cell-depleted T cells, or PBMCs. Samples were obtained from the ongoing ImmuneRACE study (first 160 participants) and from about 1,300 subjects provided by 6 global collaborators. The sample metadata nearly always contained a de-identified subject ID, COVID-19 status, age in years and sex. Where available, HLA class I and class II types were taken from metadata supplied by the sample provider and were not determined by assay-based typing. The dataset comprised deeply sampled blood TCRbeta repertoires from subjects exposed to, actively infected with, or recovered from COVID-19. Points the paper makes about the study in general: The amount of clinical and demographic metadata varied by source and participant and was provided uncurated.

V is pruned by 2 bases and J by 5 bases, leaving 2 bases of the junction without a gene match. CDR1 and CDR2 (SGHRS, YFSETQ) derive from the germline V gene. The CDR3 spans 14 residues, from the cysteine through the phenylalanine. The only DNA kept is the CDR3, 42 bases in frame from the first base. The V and J genes are TRBV5-1 and TRBJ1-5, and 9 bases in between align with TRBD1. The receptor comes from a woman in her 40s who had been exposed to COVID-19. Sequencing used PBMCs or T cells enriched from blood (not recorded which). DNA sequence: TGCGCCAGCAGCTTACAGGGGGCTGATCAGCCCCAGCATTTT. This yields the protein CASSLQGADQPQHF. Reference TRBV5-1 and TRBJ1-5 proteins supply the regions before and after the CDR3; the full variable domain is: KAGVTQTPRYLIKTRGQQVTLSCSPISGHRSVSWYQQTPGQGLQFLFEYFSETQRNKGNFPGRFSGRQFSNSRSEMNVSTLELGDSALYLCASSLQGADQPQHFGDGTRLSIL.